These T cell receptor beta chains were read from a single sample in a study of neurological immune-mediated disorders. MiXCR, run by TCRdb on the 5' RACE reads, gives a single entry per CDR3 protein. The table lists roughly 60,000 distinct CDR3 sequences, roughly an eighth of them singletons. Sequenced input: PBMCs. All receptors come from a man aged 60 to 69 in good health. Both conserved end residues are part of each CDR3. The D gene is left open where the match is weak. Size values are once, few and many counts, or a class for expanded clones, and some rows have none.

>TRBV5-4|TRBD1|TRBJ2-5|many|15
CASSLRQGPSETQYF
TGTGCCAGCAGCTTAAGACAGGGCCCGTCAGAGACCCAGTACTTC
>TRBV6-2/TRBV6-3|.|TRBJ1-5|many|13
CASSWNANQPQHF
TGTGCCAGCAGTTGGAACGCCAATCAGCCCCAGCATTTT
>TRBV11-2|.|TRBJ2-1|many|17
CASSLVAGIVSYNEQFF
TGTGCCAGCAGCTTAGTGGCCGGCATTGTCTCCTACAATGAGCAGTTCTTC
>TRBV6-5|.|TRBJ1-2|few|15
CASSIGGGANYGYTF
TGTGCCAGCAGTATCGGGGGGGGGGCTAACTATGGCTACACCTTC
>TRBV7-9|.|TRBJ1-2|many|15
CASSPSLWQDYGYTF
TGTGCCAGCAGCCCTAGTTTGTGGCAGGACTATGGCTACACCTTC
>TRBV7-6|.|TRBJ2-1|few|16
CASSPLGGGVYNEQFF
TGTGCCAGCAGCCCCTTAGGTGGCGGGGTGTACAATGAGCAGTTCTTC
>TRBV20-1|.|TRBJ2-5|many|10
CSGWQETQYF
TGCAGTGGGTGGCAAGAGACCCAGTACTTC
>TRBV4-3|.|TRBJ2-3|many|16
CASSQVQGMVSDTQYF
TGCGCCAGCAGCCAAGTTCAGGGGATGGTCTCAGATACGCAGTATTTT
>TRBV5-1|.|TRBJ2-1|many|16
CASSLNLAQSYNEQFF
TGCGCCAGCAGCTTGAACCTAGCGCAATCCTACAATGAGCAGTTCTTC
>TRBV3-1|.|TRBJ1-1|.|14
CASSQARMNTEAFF
TGTGCCAGCAGCCAAGCCCGTATGAACACTGAAGCTTTCTTT
>TRBV5-6|.|TRBJ2-6|many|15
CASSPDLSGANVLTF
TGTGCCAGCAGTCCGGACCTCTCTGGGGCCAACGTCCTGACTTTC
>TRBV20-1|.|TRBJ2-7|many|13
CSARWFGHLEQYF
TGCAGTGCTAGATGGTTCGGACACCTCGAGCAGTACTTC
>TRBV7-8|.|TRBJ2-5|many|13
CASSLRGEETQYF
TGTGCCAGCAGCTTAAGGGGGGAAGAGACCCAGTACTTC
>TRBV18|.|TRBJ2-1|few|16
CASSPPAGASYNEQFF
TGTGCCAGCTCACCACCGGCGGGGGCTTCCTACAATGAGCAGTTCTTC
>TRBV6-5|TRBD1|TRBJ1-1|many|15
CASRPQGAMNTEAFF
TGTGCCAGCAGGCCACAGGGGGCGATGAACACTGAAGCTTTCTTT
>TRBV6-5|.|TRBJ2-1|many|15
CASTEAGADYNEQFF
TGTGCCAGCACCGAAGCCGGGGCTGACTACAATGAGCAGTTCTTC
>TRBV20-1|.|TRBJ1-5|many|15
CSAVIREHSNQPQHF
TGCAGTGCTGTCATCCGGGAGCATAGCAATCAGCCCCAGCATTTT
>TRBV9|.|TRBJ2-6|many|15
CASSVGGSGANVLTF
TGTGCCAGCAGCGTAGGGGGCTCTGGGGCCAACGTCCTGACTTTC
>TRBV12-3/TRBV12-4|.|TRBJ1-5|many|14
CASSLGQRGQPQHF
TGTGCCAGCAGTTTAGGGCAGAGGGGGCAGCCCCAGCATTTT
>TRBV7-2|TRBD2|TRBJ2-1|many|16
CASSPAGGGAYNEQFF
TGTGCCAGCAGCCCCGCGGGGGGGGGGGCCTACAATGAGCAGTTCTTC
>TRBV28|.|TRBJ2-7|many|13
CASKVTGAYEQYF
TGTGCCAGCAAAGTGACAGGAGCCTACGAGCAGTACTTC
>TRBV21-1|.|TRBJ1-2|many|14
CASSKTGRCYGYTF
TGTGCCAGCAGCAAGACAGGGCGGTGCTATGGCTACACCTTC
>TRBV7-9|TRBD1|TRBJ1-2|.|13
CASSRQGVDGYTF
TGTGCCAGCAGCAGACAGGGGGTGGATGGCTACACCTTC
>TRBV18|.|TRBJ1-2|.|17
CASSPSKGDASSYGYTF
TGTGCCAGCTCACCGTCTAAGGGGGACGCGTCTAGCTATGGCTACACCTTC
>TRBV6-5|.|TRBJ1-2|many|14
CASSDSVRIYGYTF
TGTGCCAGCAGTGACTCCGTGAGAATCTATGGCTACACCTTC
>TRBV20-1|.|TRBJ2-7|many|15
CSAISIGEGSYEQYF
TGCAGTGCTATCTCGATCGGAGAAGGCTCCTACGAGCAGTACTTC
>TRBV6-6|.|TRBJ1-3|.|14
CASRDTGAVNTIYF
TGTGCCAGCAGAGATACAGGCGCCGTAAACACCATATATTTT
>TRBV20-1|TRBD1|TRBJ1-6|many|17
CSARGGQGVSYNSPLHF
TGCAGTGCCAGGGGTGGGCAGGGGGTTTCCTATAATTCACCCCTCCACTTT
>TRBV5-6|.|TRBJ2-3|many|14
CASSPGLNTDTQYF
TGTGCCAGCAGCCCGGGACTGAACACAGATACGCAGTATTTT
>TRBV18|TRBD1|TRBJ1-1|many|15
CASSPPGTGMTEAFF
TGTGCCAGCTCACCACCGGGGACAGGGATGACTGAAGCTTTCTTT
>TRBV7-3|.|TRBJ2-3|many|14
CASSLTGSTDTQYF
TGTGCCAGCAGCTTAACGGGTAGCACAGATACGCAGTATTTT
>TRBV7-9|.|TRBJ2-7|.|15
CASSHARDVSYEQYF
TGTGCCAGCAGTCACGCCCGGGACGTCTCCTACGAGCAGTACTTC
>TRBV11-2|.|TRBJ1-6|once|16
CASSLPGGGQNSPLHF
TGTGCCAGCAGTTTACCTGGTGGTGGCCAAAATTCACCCCTCCACTTT
>TRBV20-1|.|TRBJ2-3|.|12
CSAIHPADTQYF
TGCAGTGCTATCCATCCGGCAGATACACAGTATTTT
>TRBV7-2|TRBD2|TRBJ2-3|many|12
CASSLERGTQYF
TGTGCCAGCAGCTTAGAGCGGGGTACGCAGTATTTT
>TRBV28|.|TRBJ2-5|few|12
CASSLPQETQYF
TGTGCCAGCAGTCTCCCCCAAGAGACCCAGTACTTC
>TRBV20-1|TRBD1|TRBJ1-1|many|12
CSASSGGTEAFF
TGCAGTGCTAGTTCAGGGGGGACTGAAGCTTTCTTT
>TRBV29-1|TRBD1|TRBJ2-3|many|15
CSVGLQGRFTDTQYF
TGCAGCGTTGGCCTACAGGGGAGATTCACAGATACGCAGTATTTT
>TRBV28|.|TRBJ1-6|many|17
CASTLKGGIYYNSPLHF
TGTGCCAGCACCCTTAAAGGGGGGATCTACTATAATTCACCCCTCCACTTT
>TRBV5-1|TRBD1|TRBJ2-6|.|19
CASSPWTGKTLARANVLTF
TGCGCCAGCAGCCCATGGACAGGAAAGACGTTGGCCAGGGCCAACGTCCTGACTTTC
>TRBV6-5|TRBD1|TRBJ1-2|few|14
CASSKPGQPYGYTF
TGTGCCAGCAGCAAACCGGGACAGCCCTATGGCTACACCTTC
>TRBV5-1|.|TRBJ1-6|many|15
CASSLAGNLNSPLHF
TGCGCCAGCAGCTTAGCGGGGAACTTAAATTCACCCCTCCACTTT
>TRBV29-1|TRBD2|TRBJ2-1|.|12
CSVGGGPNEQFF
TGCAGCGTGGGGGGGGGACCCAATGAGCAGTTCTTC
>TRBV7-2|.|TRBJ2-3|many|13
CASLVSWTDTQYF
TGTGCCAGCTTAGTCTCGTGGACAGATACGCAGTATTTT
>TRBV6-2/TRBV6-3|.|TRBJ1-1|many|14
CASSYPGTARNAFF
TGTGCCAGCAGTTACCCGGGGACGGCGCGGAACGCTTTCTTT